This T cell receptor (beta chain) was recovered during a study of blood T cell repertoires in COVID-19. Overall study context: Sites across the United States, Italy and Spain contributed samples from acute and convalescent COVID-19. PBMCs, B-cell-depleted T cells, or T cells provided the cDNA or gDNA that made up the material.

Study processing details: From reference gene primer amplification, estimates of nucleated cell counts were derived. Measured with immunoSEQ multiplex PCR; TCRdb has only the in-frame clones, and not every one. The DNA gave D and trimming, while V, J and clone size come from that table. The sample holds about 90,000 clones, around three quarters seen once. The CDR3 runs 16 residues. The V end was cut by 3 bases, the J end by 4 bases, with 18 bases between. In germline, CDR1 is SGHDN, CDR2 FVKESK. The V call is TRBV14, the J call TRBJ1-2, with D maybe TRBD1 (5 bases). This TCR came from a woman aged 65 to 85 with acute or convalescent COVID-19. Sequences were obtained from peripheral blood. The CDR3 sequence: CASSQSSWGVSYGYTF. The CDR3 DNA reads TGTGCCAGCAGCCAGTCTTCATGGGGGGTCAGCTATGGCTACACCTTC.